This T cell receptor (beta chain) was profiled in a study of CD8 T cells in Susac syndrome. With regard to this clonotype: The antigen is not known.

Findings and limits, study-wide: It was acknowledged in the study that its TCR sequencing and HLA analysis involved a relatively small number of individuals.

In blood CD8+ and CD4+ T cells, TCR beta underwent sequencing. With random hexamers, reverse transcription was performed on about 0.5 to 1 ug of RNA. Amplification of TCR beta CDR3 by immunoSEQ multiplex PCR spanned 54 Vbeta and 13 Jbeta. TCRdb recomputed calls from the immunoSEQ multiplex PCR reads with MiXCR, one row per CDR3 protein. The table shows roughly 110,000 distinct CDR3 sequences, with 92% occurring only once. The sequence came from a human donor in good health. The sequenced material came from CD4+ T cells from PBMCs.

DNA for the CDR3: TGTGCCAGCAGTTCTCGGAGCGGGAATGAGCAGTTCTTC. This sequence encodes CASSSRSGNEQFF. V and J are TRBV6-5 and TRBJ2-1; possibly TRBD2 for D (6 bases). The germline gives CDR1 MNHEY, CDR2 SVGAGI. This CDR3 contains 13 residues. V lost 4 bases, J lost 7 bases, and 11 bases lay in between.